Listed below are T cell receptor beta chains from one sample, sequenced in a study of blood T cell repertoires in COVID-19. Sequenced by immunoSEQ multiplex PCR; TCRdb stores in-frame clones only, minus some. Among about 160,000 clones listed, around four fifths were seen once. The specimen sequenced was peripheral blood. The origin of the receptors is a woman aged 80 or over with active or convalescent COVID-19. The CDR3 runs from the conserved cysteine through the conserved F or W. A D gene is named only where the DNA matches it firmly.

j_call d_call cdr3_length v_call cdr3_nt cdr3_aa
TRBJ1-5 TRBD1 14 TRBV7-2 TGTGCCAGCAGTCGACAGGGGTCAGGCCAGCCCCAGCATTTT CASSRQGSGQPQHF
TRBJ1-1 TRBD1 14 TRBV11-3 TGTGCCAGCAGCTTATACAGGGGCGGCACTGAAGCTTTCTTT CASSLYRGGTEAFF
TRBJ2-5 TRBD2 14 TRBV6-5 TGTGCCACTAGGACTAGCGGGGGGCAAGAGACCCAGTACTTC CATRTSGGQETQYF
TRBJ2-7 TRBD1 17 TRBV7-9 TGTGCCAGCAGTTCTAGCAGGGGACAGGGGGCCTCCTACGAGCAGTACTTC CASSSSRGQGASYEQYF
TRBJ1-6 NA 17 TRBV7-9 TGTGCCAGCAGCTTATCTCTGGGGGGGGGATATAATTCACCCCTCCACTTT CASSLSLGGGYNSPLHF
TRBJ1-6 NA 14 TRBV5-1 TGCGCCAGCAGCTTTGGGGGCCTGAATTCACCCCTCCACTTT CASSFGGLNSPLHF
TRBJ2-1 TRBD1 15 TRBV7-3 TGTGCCAGCAGCGGTGGACAGGGCTCCTACAATGAGCAGTTCTTC CASSGGQGSYNEQFF
TRBJ1-1 TRBD1 15 TRBV19 TGTGCCAGTAGGGGGGAGGACAGGGGAAAAACTGAAGCTTTCTTT CASRGEDRGKTEAFF
TRBJ1-2 NA 13 TRBV12-3/TRBV12-4 TGTGCCAGCAGCACGGGGGGAGTTCAGGGCTACACCTTC CASSTGGVQGYTF
TRBJ1-6 TRBD1 14 TRBV19 TGTGCCAGCGATGACAGGGGGCTGAATTCACCCCTCCACTTT CASDDRGLNSPLHF
TRBJ2-4 TRBD2 17 TRBV6-2/TRBV6-3 TGTGCCAGCAGTTACGTACTAGCGGCGGGTCCGGGAAACATTCAGTACTTC CASSYVLAAGPGNIQYF
TRBJ2-3 NA 15 TRBV18 TGTGCCAGCTCACCACCGTTCCCCAGGGCAGATACGCAGTATTTT CASSPPFPRADTQYF
TRBJ2-5 NA 12 TRBV29-1 TGCAGCGTTGAGGGCAGCCAAGAGACCCAGTACTTC CSVEGSQETQYF
TRBJ1-5 NA 16 TRBV7-2 TGTGCCAGCAGCTCCGGGGGGCGCTTTAGCAATCAGCCCCAGCATTTT CASSSGGRFSNQPQHF
TRBJ2-5 TRBD2 16 TRBV7-2 TGTGCCAGCAGCTTAGGCAGCGGGGGGGCCGGCGGGACCCAGTACTTC CASSLGSGGAGGTQYF